The clone carrying this T cell receptor (beta chain) was detected only once. Antigen: not known. These data come from a study of T cells after yellow fever vaccination. Whole-study context: Preparation used SMART-Seq v4 Ultra Low Input for the low-cell-number fractions. Study results and limitations: There was a possibility that FACS-sorted repertoires contained abundant clonotypes contaminating from the bulk population.

5'RACE template switching produced TCR cDNA carrying a universal primer site and UMIs. TCRdb passed the 5' RACE reads through MiXCR, listing each CDR3 protein once. The table shows roughly 400,000 distinct CDR3 sequences, with approximately 18% occurring only once. The starting material was PBMCs, obtained before the yellow fever booster vaccination. The receptor was derived from a man aged 18-30 years who received the YFV17D yellow fever vaccine.

DNA of the CDR3: TGTGCCAGCAGTTTAGGGGAAATGGGCACAGATACGCAGTATTTT. The encoded protein is CASSLGEMGTDTQYF. The V gene is TRBV28, the J gene TRBJ2-3, with D unclear. Trimming pared 2 bases from V and 1 base from J, leaving 10 bases between. CDR1 MDHEN and CDR2 SYDVKM come from the germline V gene. The CDR3 has 15 residues.